This record looks at one TCR beta chain sequence and its context. Its antigen is unidentified. This sample was included in a study of Graves' ophthalmopathy and Graves' hyperthyroidism. This CDR3 has 14 amino acids. V lost 7 bases to trimming and J lost 4 bases, with 16 bases between them. In germline, CDR1 is SEHNR, CDR2 FQNEAQ (reference sequence). Amplification of the TCR beta CDR3 regions used RNA transcripts (as template). Amplification began with first-round RT-PCR using HTBI primers, then second-round multiplex PCR was performed. Via MiXCR, TCRdb re-called the multiplex PCR reads, giving one row per CDR3 protein. The table lists nearly 400,000 distinct CDR3 sequences, approximately 20% of them singletons. Notes on the study in general: Blood samples also showed most expanded thyroid clonotypes exceeding 0.001 frequency.

For donors with ophthalmopathy, the disease showed moderate-to-severe activity, reached CAS ≥3 and NOSPECS ≥4, and had lasted under 3 months. The TCR sequence derives from a woman under 30 with Graves' ophthalmopathy. V usage is TRBV7-9 and J usage is TRBJ1-2, with D hard to call. The sample comprised peripheral blood. This chain's CDR3 is CASTPTSTLYGYTF. For the CDR3, the DNA is TGTGCCAGCACCCCCACCAGCACCCTCTATGGCTACACCTTC.